One T cell receptor beta chain is described in this entry. Its antigen is unidentified. From germline, CDR1 is SEHNR and CDR2 FQNEAQ (reference sequence). V dropped 4 bases and J dropped 7; count of bases not matched to a gene: 10. The CDR3 length is 15 residues. Sequencing used immunoSEQ multiplex PCR; TCRdb keeps in-frame clones, though not all of them. The sample includes hundreds of thousands of clones, around 89% of them seen just once. This record belongs to a study of Ad26.COV2.S vaccination and SARS-CoV-2 variants. Study background: Donor participated within the Ad26.COV2.S arm of the COV1001 trial. Findings and caveats of the study: Placebo recipients trailed vaccine recipients in spike-specific TCR breadth.

The sample's treatment: roughly 18 received Ad26.COV2.S at low or high dose, single or two shots; 5 received placebo; per-sample allocation not given. Repertoires come from day 63 after the first vaccine or placebo injection. The V call is TRBV7-9, the J call TRBJ2-1; 7 nucleotides agree with TRBD2. The source of this sequence is a person between 18 and 65 years old who received the Ad26.COV2.S COVID-19 vaccine or a placebo. Sequences were derived from peripheral blood, sampled in a trial of Ad26.COV2.S vaccine versus placebo. The CDR3 bases are TGTGCCAGCAGCTCTGGCGCGGGAGAATGGAATGAGCAGTTCTTC. Amino acid sequence: CASSSGAGEWNEQFF.